One sample yielded the 14 T cell receptor beta chains listed below, sequenced in a study of control samples from healthy donors and cancer patients. Clones were read by immunoSEQ multiplex PCR, and TCRdb kept only the in-frame ones, dropping some. The profile shows some 210,000 clones, approximately 91% of them singletons. Material for sequencing was blood. Every receptor here comes from a man between 25 and 39 years old in good health.

The sample holds a few counts of this clone. The chain has TRBV7-8 and TRBJ1-3; the D gene is possibly TRBD1 (6 bases). Germline V CDR1 and CDR2: SGHVS, FQNEAQ. Trimming cost V 1 base and J 0 bases, with 13 bases left between them. The CDR3 spans 17 residues. The CDR3, as DNA: TGTGCCAGCAGCTTAGAAGGAGGACAGCGCTCTGGAAACACCATATATTTT. As protein: CASSLEGGQRSGNTIYF.

The chain recombines TRBV27 with TRBJ2-3, with 9 bases identical to TRBD2. CDR3 length equals 15 residues. CDR1 is MNHEY, CDR2 SMNVEV, per germline (reference sequence). V lost 4 bases, J lost 3 bases, and 5 bases stayed unmatched. CDR3 coding DNA: TGTGCCAGCAGTTGGGGACTAGCTTCTACAGATACGCAGTATTTT. Protein sequence: CASSWGLASTDTQYF.

V usage is TRBV23-1 and J usage is TRBJ1-6; 7 bases are shared with TRBD1. TRBV23-1 is given ORF status, its function remaining uncertain. The junction had 6 bases not matched to a gene; V was cut back by 3 bases and J by 7 bases. This CDR3 region has 15 residues. In nucleotides, the CDR3 is TGCGCCAGCAGTCAGAGACAGGGAGAGAATTCACCCCTCCACTTT. Its protein is CASSQRQGENSPLHF.

V and J are TRBV7-9 and TRBJ2-1; 7 bases line up with TRBD1. V was pared by 0 bases and J by 8 bases, with 4 bases of the junction left unmatched. The CDR3 totals 14 residues. Germline CDR1 reads SEHNR; CDR2 reads FQNEAQ (reference sequence). CDR3 sequence reads: CASSLAQGLDEQFF. The CDR3 DNA reads TGTGCCAGCAGCTTAGCACAGGGGTTGGATGAGCAGTTCTTC.

V is TRBV30 and J is TRBJ1-5; D not resolved. CDR3 size: 13 residues. Germline V gene lookup returns CDR1 GTSNPN and CDR2 SVGIG (reference sequence). The V gene lost 1 base and the J gene lost 3 bases, with 7 bases spanning the gap. The CDR3 protein is CAWSAQNNQPQHF. The DNA for the CDR3 is TGTGCCTGGAGTGCACAGAACAATCAGCCCCAGCATTTT.

The chain joins TRBV4-1 to TRBJ1-2, with D possibly matching TRBD1 (5 bases). The V gene's germline CDR1 is MGHRA and CDR2 YSYEKL. CDR3 length: 16 residues. Between the trimmed V and J ends, which lost 4 bases and 7 bases, there was a span of 22 bases. The CDR3 loop is CASSPSYGNGGSGYTF. In DNA form, the CDR3 reads TGCGCCAGCAGCCCATCCTATGGGAACGGGGGTTCTGGCTACACCTTC.

The rearrangement uses TRBV5-1 and TRBJ1-4, with 7 bases that match TRBD1. The CDR3 is 15 residues long. V lost 1 base to trimming and J lost 10 bases; unmatched junction nucleotides: 10. CDR1 is SGHRS and CDR2 is YFSETQ in the germline V gene. CDR3 region: CASSLSADRTGKLFF. In DNA, the CDR3 is TGCGCCAGCAGCTTGTCGGCGGACAGGACGGGAAAACTGTTTTTT.

The chain carries TRBV14 and TRBJ2-1; possible D gene TRBD2, 6 bases. CDR1 and CDR2 (germline): SGHDN, FVKESK. This CDR3 comprises 16 residues. Between the trimmed V and J ends, which lost 0 bases and 4 bases, there was a span of 13 bases. CDR3 in amino acids: CASSQDWRGAYNEQFF. The CDR3 DNA follows: TGTGCCAGCAGCCAAGATTGGCGCGGGGCGTACAATGAGCAGTTCTTC.

The chain carries TRBV7-2 and TRBJ1-2; no definite D call. The CDR3 consists of 13 residues. Per the germline V gene, CDR1 is SGHTA and CDR2 is FQGNSA. The V end lost 4 bases, the J end lost 7 bases, and 13 bases lay between the germline ends. CDR3 loop: CASSYHGGSGYTF. DNA of the CDR3: TGTGCCAGCAGCTACCACGGAGGGAGTGGCTACACCTTC.

CDR3 nucleotides: TGTGCCAGCAGCCAAGATATAGGGGGCTACGAGCAGTACTTC. Protein: CASSQDIGGYEQYF. The J gene is TRBJ2-7, the V gene TRBV3-1 (or the pseudogene TRBV3-2), with a tentative D call TRBD1 (6 bases). The CDR3 runs to 14 residues. Germline values: CDR1 LGHDT, CDR2 YNNKEL (reference sequence). V was clipped by 0 bases and J by 3 bases, with 9 bases between them.

CDR3 amino acids: CASSVGNEKLFF. DNA for the CDR3: TGTGCCAGCAGCGTGGGTAATGAAAAACTGTTTTTT. V and J are TRBV12-3 or TRBV12-4 and TRBJ1-4; D is unresolved. This CDR3 is built from 12 residues. Trimming removed 6 bases from V and 4 bases from J, with 6 bases in between.

The rearrangement links TRBV21-1 to TRBJ2-7. TRBV21-1 is an annotated pseudogene. The CDR3 runs to 14 residues. The chain's CDR3 is CASSKARQAYEQYF. The CDR3 coding sequence is TGTGCCAGCAGCAAAGCGCGGCAGGCCTACGAGCAGTACTTC.

This clone was found once. The V and J genes are TRBV9 and TRBJ1-1; D might be TRBD1 (5 bases). CDR1 SGDLS and CDR2 YYNGEE come from the germline V gene. Trimming left V 4 bases short and J 4 bases short, with 17 bases between. This CDR3 has 15 residues. The CDR3 DNA is TGTGCCAGCAGCCCTCGACAGTTTTCTGGCACTGAAGCTTTCTTT. The encoded protein is CASSPRQFSGTEAFF.

The rearrangement uses TRBV6-5 and TRBJ1-5; D might be TRBD1 (6 bases). Trimming stripped 6 bases from V and 3 bases from J, with 15 bases between. The CDR3 covers 15 residues. Per the germline V gene, CDR1 is MNHEY and CDR2 is SVGAGI. DNA of the CDR3: TGTGCCAGCAGCGATAACAGGGCTCCCAATCAGCCCCAGCATTTT. Protein: CASSDNRAPNQPQHF.